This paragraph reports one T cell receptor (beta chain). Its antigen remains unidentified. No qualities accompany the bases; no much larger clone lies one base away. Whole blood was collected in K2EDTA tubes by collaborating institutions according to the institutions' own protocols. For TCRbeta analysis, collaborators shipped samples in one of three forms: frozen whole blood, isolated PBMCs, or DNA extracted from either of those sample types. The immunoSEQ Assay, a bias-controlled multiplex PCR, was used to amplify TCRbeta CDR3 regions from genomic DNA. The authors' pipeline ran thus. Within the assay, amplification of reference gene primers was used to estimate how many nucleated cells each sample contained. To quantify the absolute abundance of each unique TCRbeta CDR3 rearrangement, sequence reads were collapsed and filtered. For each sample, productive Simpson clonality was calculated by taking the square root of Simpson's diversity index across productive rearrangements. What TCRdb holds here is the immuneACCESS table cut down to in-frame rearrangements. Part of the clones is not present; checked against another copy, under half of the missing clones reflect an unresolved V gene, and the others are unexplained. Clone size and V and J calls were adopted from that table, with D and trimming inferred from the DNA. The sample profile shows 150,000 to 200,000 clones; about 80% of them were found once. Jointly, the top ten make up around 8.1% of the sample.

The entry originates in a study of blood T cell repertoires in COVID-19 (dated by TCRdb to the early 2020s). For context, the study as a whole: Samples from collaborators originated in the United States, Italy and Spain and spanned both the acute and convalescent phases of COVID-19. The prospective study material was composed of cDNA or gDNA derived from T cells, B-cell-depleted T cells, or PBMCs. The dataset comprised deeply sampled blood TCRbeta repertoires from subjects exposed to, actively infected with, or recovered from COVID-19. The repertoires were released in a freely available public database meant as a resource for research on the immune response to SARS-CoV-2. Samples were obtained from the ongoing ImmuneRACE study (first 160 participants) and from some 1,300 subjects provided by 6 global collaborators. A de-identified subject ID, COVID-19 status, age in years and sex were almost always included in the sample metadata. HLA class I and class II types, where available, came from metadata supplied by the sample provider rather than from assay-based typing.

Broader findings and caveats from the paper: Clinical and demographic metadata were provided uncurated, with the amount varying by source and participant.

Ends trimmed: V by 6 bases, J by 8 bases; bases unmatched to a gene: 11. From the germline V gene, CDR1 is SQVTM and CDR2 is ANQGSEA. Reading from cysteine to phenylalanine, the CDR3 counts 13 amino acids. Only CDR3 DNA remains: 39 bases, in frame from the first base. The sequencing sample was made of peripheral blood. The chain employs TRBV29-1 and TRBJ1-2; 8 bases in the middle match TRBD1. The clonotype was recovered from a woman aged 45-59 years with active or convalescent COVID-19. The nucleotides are TGCAGCGTGGGAACAGGGGGTGGAGGGGGCTACACCTTC. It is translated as CSVGTGGGGGYTF. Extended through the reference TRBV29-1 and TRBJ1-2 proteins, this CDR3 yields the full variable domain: SAVISQKPSRDICQRGTSLTIQCQVDSQVTMMFWYRQQPGQSLTLIATANQGSEATYESGFVIDKFPISRPNLTFSTLTVSNMSPEDSSIYLCSVGTGGGGGYTFGSGTRLTVV.